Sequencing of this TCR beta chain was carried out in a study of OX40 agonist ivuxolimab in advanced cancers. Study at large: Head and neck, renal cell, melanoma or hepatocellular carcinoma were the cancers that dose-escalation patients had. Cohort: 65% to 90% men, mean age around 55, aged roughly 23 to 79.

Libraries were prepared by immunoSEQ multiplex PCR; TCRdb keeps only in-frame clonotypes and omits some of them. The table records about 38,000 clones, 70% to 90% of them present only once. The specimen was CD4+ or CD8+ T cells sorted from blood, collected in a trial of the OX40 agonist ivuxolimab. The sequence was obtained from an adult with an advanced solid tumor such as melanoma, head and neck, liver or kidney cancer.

The CDR3 region is CASSLGNNEQFF. The CDR3 DNA sequence: TGTGCCAGCAGCTTGGGGAACAATGAGCAGTTCTTC. This chain links TRBV11-2 with TRBJ2-1, with D uncertain. This CDR3 has 12 residues. CDR1 and CDR2 (germline): SGHAT, FQNNGV. With 3 bases removed from V and 5 bases from J, the gap between germline ends came to 5 bases.